This T cell receptor beta chain was identified during a study of T cell responses to AZD1222 COVID-19 vaccine. Germline loops: CDR1 SGHTA, CDR2 FQGNSA. V lost 7 bases and J 1 base, leaving 13 bases between the germline ends. This CDR3 spans 14 amino acids. Study observations and caveats: Across the whole spike, CD4 TCRs peaked at regions 160-218 and 743-854.

Of note for this clone: Its target is not known.

Repertoires were generated with immunoSEQ multiplex PCR, while TCRdb's copy carries only in-frame clones and drops some. The profile shows 100,000 to 150,000 clones, around 89% of them singletons. This clonotype originated in an adult in good health. The sequences come from peripheral blood, collected on day 0 of AZD1222 vaccination. The chain combines TRBV7-2 with TRBJ1-1, with D possibly matching TRBD1 (5 bases). CDR3 nucleotides: TGTGCCAGCACCCCGAGGGGTGGGAACACTGAAGCTTTCTTT. This codes for CASTPRGGNTEAFF.